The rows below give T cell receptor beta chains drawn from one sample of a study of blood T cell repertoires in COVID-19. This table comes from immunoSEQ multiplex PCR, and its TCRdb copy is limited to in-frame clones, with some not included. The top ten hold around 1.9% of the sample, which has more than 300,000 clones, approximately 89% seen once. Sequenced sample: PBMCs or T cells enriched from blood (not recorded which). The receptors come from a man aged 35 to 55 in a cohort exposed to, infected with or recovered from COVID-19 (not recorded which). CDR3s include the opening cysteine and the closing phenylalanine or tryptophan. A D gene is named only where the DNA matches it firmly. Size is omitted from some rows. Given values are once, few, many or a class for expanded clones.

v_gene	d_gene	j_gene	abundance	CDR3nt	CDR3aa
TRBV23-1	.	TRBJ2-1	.	TGCGCCAGCCCAGCGACAGTTTACAATGAGCAGTTCTTC	CASPATVYNEQFF
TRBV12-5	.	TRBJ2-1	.	TGTGCTAGTGGTTCGCAGACAGAGCAGTTCTTC	CASGSQTEQFF
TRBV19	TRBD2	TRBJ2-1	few	TGTGCCAGTAGTATAGCTGGGACTAGCGGGAGCTACAATGAGCAGTTCTTC	CASSIAGTSGSYNEQFF
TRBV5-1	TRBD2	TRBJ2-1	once	TGCGCCAGCAGCTTGGCCGAGCGGGAGTTTAACAATGAGCAGTTCTTC	CASSLAEREFNNEQFF
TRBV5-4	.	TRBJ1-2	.	TGTGCCAGCAGCCGGGGGGGTGAGCGCGTTTATGGCTACACCTTC	CASSRGGERVYGYTF
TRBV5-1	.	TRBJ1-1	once	TGCGCCAGCAGCTTGACAGGAATCGGCACTGAAGCTTTCTTT	CASSLTGIGTEAFF
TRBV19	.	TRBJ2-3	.	TGTGCCAGTAGTTCCCCGGGACATGTGCCCACAGATACGCAGTATTTT	CASSSPGHVPTDTQYF
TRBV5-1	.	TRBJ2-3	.	TGCGCCAGCAGCCAACAGGGATGGGGAACAGATACGCAGTATTTT	CASSQQGWGTDTQYF
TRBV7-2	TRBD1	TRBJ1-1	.	TGTGCCAGCAGCTCCCGGGACAGGGGGAGGAACACTGAAGCTTTCTTT	CASSSRDRGRNTEAFF
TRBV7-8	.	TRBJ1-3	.	TGTGCCAGCAGCTTAGCGGAGTACTCTGGAAACACCATATATTTT	CASSLAEYSGNTIYF
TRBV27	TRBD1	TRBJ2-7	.	TGTGCCAGCAGGGGTCTGGGTCCAGGGGGGCAGTACTTC	CASRGLGPGGQYF
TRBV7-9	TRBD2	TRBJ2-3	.	TGTGCCAGCAGCGGGACTAGCGGGAGTTATAGCACAGATACGCAGTATTTT	CASSGTSGSYSTDTQYF
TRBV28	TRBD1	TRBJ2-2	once	TGTGCTGTCCCGGGACAGGGACCAAAAGGCACCGGGGAGCTGTTTTTT	CAVPGQGPKGTGELFF
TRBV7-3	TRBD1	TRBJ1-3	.	TGTGCCAGCAGCCAGGACAGGGGGCATGGAAACACCATATATTTT	CASSQDRGHGNTIYF
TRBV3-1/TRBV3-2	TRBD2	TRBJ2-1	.	TGTGCCAGCAGCCAAGAGCCTAGCGGGAATCGCTACAATGAGCAGTTCTTC	CASSQEPSGNRYNEQFF
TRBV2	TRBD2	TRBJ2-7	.	TGTGCCAGCAGCGAAAAGGGTACACTAGCGGGTAGCTCCTACGAGCAGTACTTC	CASSEKGTLAGSSYEQYF
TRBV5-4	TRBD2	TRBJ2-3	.	TGTGCCAGCAGCCATGGTGCGGGAGGGACAGATACGCAGTATTTT	CASSHGAGGTDTQYF
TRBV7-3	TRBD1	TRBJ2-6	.	TGTGCCAGCAGCTTATCCGGGACAGGGGCTTCTGGGGCCAACGTCCTGACTTTC	CASSLSGTGASGANVLTF
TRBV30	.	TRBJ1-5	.	TGTGCCTGGAGTGTGGAGGGGCGATTTGGCAATCAGCCCCAGCATTTT	CAWSVEGRFGNQPQHF
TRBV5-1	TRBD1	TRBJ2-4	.	TGCGCCAGCAGCATGGTTGTGACAGGGGGTTTAGACATTCAGTACTTC	CASSMVVTGGLDIQYF
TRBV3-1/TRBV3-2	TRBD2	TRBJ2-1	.	TGTGCCAGCAGCCAAGATAATGCGGGAGGGGGTGAGCAGTTCTTC	CASSQDNAGGGEQFF
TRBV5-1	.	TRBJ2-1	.	TGCGCCAGCAGCTTGGCCTGGGGGGGCACCTACAATGAGCAGTTCTTC	CASSLAWGGTYNEQFF
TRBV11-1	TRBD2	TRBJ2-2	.	TGTGCCAGCAGCTTAGGCGGGAGCACCGGGGAGCTGTTTTTT	CASSLGGSTGELFF
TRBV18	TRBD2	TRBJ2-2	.	TGTGCCAGCTCCCCCGGGACTACCCCTTCCGGGGAGCTGTTTTTT	CASSPGTTPSGELFF
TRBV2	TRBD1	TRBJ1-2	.	TGTGCCAGCAGCTCAGGACAGGGGAACTATGGCTACACCTTC	CASSSGQGNYGYTF
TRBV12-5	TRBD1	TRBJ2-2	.	TGTGCTAGTGCCCAATGGGGGACAGGACACACCGGGGAGCTGTTTTTT	CASAQWGTGHTGELFF
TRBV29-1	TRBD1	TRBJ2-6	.	TGCAGCGTTGAAGATCGACAGGGTAGTGGGGCCAACGTCCTGACTTTC	CSVEDRQGSGANVLTF
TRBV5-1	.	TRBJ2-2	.	TGCGCCAGCAGCTCGGAGGGATCCACACGACGTAACACCGGGGAGCTGTTTTTT	CASSSEGSTRRNTGELFF